The 5 T cell receptor beta chains given below trace back to one sample, sequenced in a study of blood T cell repertoires in COVID-19. Assay used: immunoSEQ multiplex PCR; TCRdb lists only in-frame clones, some missing. This sample has some 340,000 clones; 90% to 95% occur once, and the top ten carry roughly 3.9%. The sample taken for sequencing was PBMCs or T cells enriched from blood (not recorded which). The origin of the receptors is a woman aged 25 to 45 who had been exposed to COVID-19.

This chain connects TRBV7-9 to TRBJ2-5, with D possibly being TRBD2 (6 bases). The V gene's germline CDR1 is SEHNR and CDR2 FQNEAQ (reference sequence). CDR3 length: 15 residues. The germline V and J ends were trimmed by 5 bases and 1 base, with 14 bases remaining between them. This chain's CDR3 is CASSTAGRSQETQYF. As DNA, the CDR3 is TGTGCCAGCAGCACGGCGGGACGGTCCCAAGAGACCCAGTACTTC. Filled out from reference TRBV7-9 and TRBJ2-5, the complete variable domain reads DTGVSQNPRHKITKRGQNVTFRCDPISEHNRLYWYRQTLGQGPEFLTYFQNEAQLEKSRLLSDRFSAERPKGSFSTLEIQRTEQGDSAMYLCASSTAGRSQETQYFGPGTRLLVL.

The V call is TRBV24-1, the J call TRBJ2-1; D might be TRBD2 (6 bases). The CDR3 has 16 amino acids. Germline V CDR1 and CDR2: KGHDR, SFDVKD. Between the trimmed V and J ends, which lost 5 bases and 4 bases, there was a span of 17 bases. For the CDR3, the DNA is TGTGCCACCAGTGGGTCTGGGGGGACCCTATACAATGAGCAGTTCTTC. Amino acid sequence: CATSGSGGTLYNEQFF.

Regarding this clone: Other DNA sequences within the sample encode an identical CDR3. V usage is TRBV2 and J usage is TRBJ2-7; D is perhaps TRBD1 (6 bases). Trimming removed 6 bases from V and 2 bases from J, with 11 bases in between. The length of the CDR3 is 13 residues. Germline CDR1 SNHLY, CDR2 FYNNEI. CDR3 bases: TGTGCCAGCAGGCTAGACAGGCCCTACGAGCAGTACTTC. Protein sequence: CASRLDRPYEQYF.

Points on this clone: The same CDR3 arises from other DNA sequences in this sample as well. The V call is TRBV19, the J call TRBJ1-1; the D gene is possibly TRBD1 (6 bases). Trimming left V 5 bases short and J 1 base short, with 8 bases between. The CDR3 is made up of 13 amino acids. Germline CDR1 reads LNHDA; CDR2 reads SQIVND (reference sequence). DNA for the CDR3: TGTGCCAGTAGTCTGGGACAGAACACTGAAGCTTTCTTT. Translated, it gives CASSLGQNTEAFF.

The J gene is TRBJ1-5, the V gene TRBV29-1, with D possibly being TRBD1 (5 bases). The CDR3 sequence is 13 residues long. V was clipped by 3 bases and J by 6 bases, with 12 bases between them. The germline gives CDR1 SQVTM, CDR2 ANQGSEA. CDR3 loop: CSVDGGGGQPQHF. The CDR3, as DNA: TGCAGCGTTGATGGGGGAGGTGGTCAGCCCCAGCATTTT. Together with reference TRBV29-1 and TRBJ1-5, the CDR3 gives the full variable domain: SAVISQKPSRDICQRGTSLTIQCQVDSQVTMMFWYRQQPGQSLTLIATANQGSEATYESGFVIDKFPISRPNLTFSTLTVSNMSPEDSSIYLCSVDGGGGQPQHFGDGTRLSIL.